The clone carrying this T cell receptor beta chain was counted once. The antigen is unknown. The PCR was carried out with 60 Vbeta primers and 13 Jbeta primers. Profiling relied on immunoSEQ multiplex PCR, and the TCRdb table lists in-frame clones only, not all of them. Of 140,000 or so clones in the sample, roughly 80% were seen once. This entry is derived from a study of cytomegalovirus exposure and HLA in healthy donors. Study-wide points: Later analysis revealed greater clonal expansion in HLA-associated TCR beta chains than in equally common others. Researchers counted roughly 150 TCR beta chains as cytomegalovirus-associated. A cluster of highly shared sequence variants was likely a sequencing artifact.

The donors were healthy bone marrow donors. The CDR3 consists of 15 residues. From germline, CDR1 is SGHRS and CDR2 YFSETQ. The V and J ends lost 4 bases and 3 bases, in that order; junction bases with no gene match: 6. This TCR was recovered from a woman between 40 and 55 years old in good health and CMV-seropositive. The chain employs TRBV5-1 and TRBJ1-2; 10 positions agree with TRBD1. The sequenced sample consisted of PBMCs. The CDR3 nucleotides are TGCGCCAGCAGCGGAGGGACAGGGGTAGACTATGGCTACACCTTC. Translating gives CASSGGTGVDYGYTF.